These 22 T cell receptor beta chains originate from one sample sequenced in a study of control samples from healthy donors and cancer patients. The repertoire was sequenced with immunoSEQ multiplex PCR; TCRdb's copy has only in-frame clones and lacks some. Of around 67,000 clones listed, around nine tenths are singletons. Material: PBMCs. The source is a man aged 55 to 70 with colorectal cancer.

V and J are TRBV7-3 and TRBJ2-1; 10 bases align to TRBD2. The V gene's germline CDR1 is SGHTA and CDR2 FQGTGA. The V gene end was trimmed by 5 bases and the J gene end by 0 bases; junction bases not matched to a gene: 1. The CDR3 is made up of 15 amino acids. The CDR3 reads CASSQRGGSYNEQFF. CDR3 nucleotide sequence: TGTGCCAGCAGCCAGCGGGGGGGCTCCTACAATGAGCAGTTCTTC.

CDR3 region: CASSSQTQGGQNIQYF. In DNA form, the CDR3 reads TGTGCCAGTAGTTCGCAGACCCAGGGGGGTCAAAACATTCAGTACTTC. V is TRBV19 and J is TRBJ2-4; possibly TRBD1 for D (7 bases). CDR1 LNHDA and CDR2 SQIVND come from the germline V gene (reference sequence). The CDR3 runs to 16 residues. Trimming cost V 5 bases and J 5 bases, with 19 bases left between them.

The V gene is TRBV4-2, the J gene TRBJ2-2, with D perhaps matching TRBD2 (5 bases). This CDR3 spans 15 amino acids. Germline assignment: CDR1 LGHNA and CDR2 YNFKEQ. The V end was cut by 2 bases, the J end by 7 bases, with 14 bases between. The CDR3 region has the DNA TGTGCCAGCAGCCAACCGGCCACAGCGGTCGGGGAGCTGTTTTTT. Amino acids: CASSQPATAVGELFF.

The chain employs TRBV11-3 and TRBJ2-1; 13 positions match TRBD2. Looked up from germline, CDR1 is SGHNT and CDR2 is YENEEA. J gave up 0 bases and V 4 bases, and 9 bases lay outside the gene matches. The CDR3 sequence is 19 residues long. CDR3 loop: CASSYTGTSGVSSYNEQFF. As DNA, the CDR3 is TGTGCCAGCAGCTATACCGGGACTAGCGGGGTTAGCTCCTACAATGAGCAGTTCTTC.

This clone showed up just a few times. The rearrangement uses TRBV2 and TRBJ2-2; 7 bases are a match to TRBD1. The CDR3 runs 15 residues. After removal of 7 bases from V and 1 base from J, the junction contained 6 bases not matched to a gene. Germline CDR1 and CDR2: SNHLY and FYNNEI. As DNA, the CDR3 is TGTGCCAGCACCTTGGACAGGCAGAACACCGGGGAGCTGTTTTTT. This gives the protein CASTLDRQNTGELFF.

This chain links TRBV4-3 with TRBJ1-4; 7 bases are a match to TRBD1. This CDR3 is built from 16 residues. CDR1 is LGHNA and CDR2 is YSLEER in the germline V gene. J gave up 8 bases and V 0 bases, and 9 bases lay outside the gene matches. CDR3 protein: CASSQDGYRGKEKLFF. As DNA, the CDR3 is TGCGCCAGCAGCCAAGATGGTTACAGGGGTAAGGAAAAACTGTTTTTT.

A few counts support this clone. The V call is TRBV7-8, the J call TRBJ2-7, with D possibly matching TRBD2 (6 bases). Germline CDR1 reads SGHVS; CDR2 reads FQNEAQ. The CDR3 sequence is 14 residues long. V was trimmed by 2 bases and J by 11 bases, leaving 19 bases between them. The CDR3 DNA sequence: TGTGCCAGCAGCTTAAGGGTGGGGCGGGATTTGGAGTACTTC. It encodes CASSLRVGRDLEYF.

This clone came up a few times. This chain uses TRBV12-3 or TRBV12-4 with TRBJ2-5; D is ambiguous. The CDR3 has 11 amino acids. V dropped 4 bases and J dropped 0 bases, with 0 bases sitting between them. The CDR3 DNA reads TGTGCCAGCAGTTACCAAGAGACCCAGTACTTC. Translated: CASSYQETQYF.

This chain uses TRBV6-2 or TRBV6-3 with TRBJ2-3; weak D call: TRBD2 (6 bases). V lost 2 bases, J lost 0 bases, and 9 bases lay in between. The CDR3 spans 15 residues. CDR1 is MNHEY and CDR2 is SVGEGT in the germline V gene. For the CDR3, the DNA is TGTGCCAGCAGTTACACCGGGACTAGCACAGATACGCAGTATTTT. It yields the protein CASSYTGTSTDTQYF.

V gene TRBV4-1 combines with J gene TRBJ1-2; possibly TRBD1 for D (5 bases). Per germline, CDR1 MGHRA and CDR2 YSYEKL. Trimming pared 0 bases from V and 3 bases from J, leaving 11 bases between. CDR3 size: 15 residues. The CDR3 is CASSQDGAGDYGYTF. CDR3 nucleotides: TGCGCCAGCAGCCAAGATGGGGCAGGAGACTATGGCTACACCTTC.

V is TRBV7-8 and J is TRBJ2-3; D is ambiguous. The length of the CDR3 is 14 residues. Germline V gives CDR1 SGHVS, CDR2 FQNEAQ. V gave up 2 bases and J gave up 2 bases, with 8 bases separating them. CDR3 coding DNA: TGTGCCAGCAGCTTATATGGGAACACAGATACGCAGTATTTT. Its translation is CASSLYGNTDTQYF.

The chain couples TRBV6-1 to TRBJ1-1, with D perhaps TRBD1 (5 bases). Germline values: CDR1 MNHNS, CDR2 SASEGT. The CDR3 extends over 15 amino acids. Trimming cost V 0 bases and J 6 bases, with 14 bases left between them. The CDR3: CASSEAWGGLSEAFF. The CDR3 coding sequence is TGTGCCAGCAGTGAAGCGTGGGGGGGTTTGTCTGAAGCTTTCTTT.

V gene TRBV9 combines with J gene TRBJ1-2; D gene ambiguous. In germline, CDR1 is SGDLS, CDR2 YYNGEE. With 1 base removed from V and 8 bases from J, the gap between germline ends came to 15 bases. This CDR3 is built from 14 residues. As DNA, the CDR3 is TGTGCCAGCAGCGTAAAGAGTAGGGATACGGGCTACACCTTC. Protein sequence: CASSVKSRDTGYTF. Filled out from reference TRBV9 and TRBJ1-2, the complete variable domain reads DSGVTQTPKHLITATGQRVTLRCSPRSGDLSVYWYQQSLDQGLQFLIQYYNGEERAKGNILERFSAQQFPDLHSELNLSSLELGDSALYFCASSVKSRDTGYTFGSGTRLTVV.

The genes are TRBV30 and TRBJ1-2; a possible D gene is TRBD1 (5 bases). Germline lookup yields CDR1 GTSNPN and CDR2 SVGIG (reference sequence). Trimming left V 3 bases short and J 8 bases short, with 10 bases between. This CDR3 is built from 11 residues. The CDR3 nucleotides are TGTGCCTGGAGGTCCGGGGGGGGCTACACCTTC. Translating gives CAWRSGGGYTF. The full variable domain, its missing parts supplied by reference TRBV30 and TRBJ1-2, is SQTIHQWPATLVQPVGSPLSLECTVEGTSNPNLYWYRQAAGRGLQLLFYSVGIGQISSEVPQNLSASRPQDRQFILSSKKLLLSDSGFYLCAWRSGGGYTFGSGTRLTVV.

The chain carries TRBV30 and TRBJ2-3; D is undetermined. The CDR3 is 13 amino acids. Trimming left V 2 bases short and J 2 bases short, with 8 bases between. Looked up from germline, CDR1 is GTSNPN and CDR2 is SVGIG (reference sequence). CDR3 region: CAWSLGFTDTQYF. CDR3 DNA sequence: TGTGCCTGGAGTTTGGGGTTCACAGATACGCAGTATTTT.

The V call is TRBV3-1 (or the pseudogene TRBV3-2), the J call TRBJ2-1; 7 bases line up with TRBD2. CDR1 and CDR2 (germline): LGHDT, YNNKEL (reference sequence). The CDR3 consists of 15 residues. J lost 8 bases, V lost 8 bases, and 15 bases had no gene match. CDR3 loop: CASRMTSRDGDEQFF. The CDR3 DNA follows: TGTGCCAGCCGTATGACTAGCCGCGACGGCGATGAGCAGTTCTTC.

The chain has TRBV4-1 and TRBJ2-3; D is undetermined. The length of the CDR3 is 16 residues. Trimming stripped 0 bases from V and 0 bases from J, with 10 bases between. CDR1 MGHRA and CDR2 YSYEKL come from the germline V gene. CDR3 sequence reads: CASSQDLWLSTDTQYF. DNA of the CDR3: TGCGCCAGCAGCCAAGATCTGTGGCTCAGCACAGATACGCAGTATTTT.

This chain links TRBV6-1 with TRBJ2-5; D is uncertain. Germline V lookup: CDR1 MNHNS, CDR2 SASEGT. The CDR3 length is 15 residues. V was pared by 1 base and J by 1 base, with 10 bases between. The CDR3 loop reads CASSEVAVTQETQYF. CDR3 nucleotides: TGTGCCAGCAGTGAAGTAGCAGTAACCCAAGAGACCCAGTACTTC.

This clone was seen a few times. Within the sample, other DNA sequences also encode this same CDR3. The V and J genes are TRBV25-1 and TRBJ1-2, with D hard to call. With 4 bases removed from V and 0 bases from J, the gap between germline ends came to 6 bases. Germline V gene lookup returns CDR1 MGHDK and CDR2 SYGVNS. The CDR3 spans 13 residues. The CDR3 DNA reads as TGTGCCAGCAGTGGGGGAACTAACTATGGCTACACCTTC. Its protein product is CASSGGTNYGYTF.

CDR3 sequence: CASSLPPPTDTQYF. Here the CDR3 DNA reads TGCGCCAGCAGTCTCCCTCCCCCCACAGATACGCAGTATTTT. J is TRBJ2-3 and V is TRBV10-1; the D is unclear. V lost 5 bases and J 2 bases, leaving 11 bases between the germline ends. The germline CDR1 and CDR2 sequences are WNHNN and SYGVQD (reference sequence). The CDR3 is 14 amino acids.

The J gene is TRBJ2-3, the V gene TRBV9; weak D call: TRBD2 (6 bases). The CDR3 sequence is 13 residues long. V was clipped by 3 bases and J by 4 bases, with 9 bases between them. The germline CDR1 and CDR2 sequences are SGDLS and YYNGEE. CDR3 bases: TGTGCCAGCAGCGCTCGACTAGCAGATACGCAGTATTTT. Its translation is CASSARLADTQYF.

In its sample, this clone ranks as medium-sized. The CDR3 protein is CASADSYEQYF. In DNA, the CDR3 is TGTGCCAGCGCCGACTCCTACGAGCAGTACTTC. The V and J genes are TRBV11-3 and TRBJ2-7; D gene unclear. The CDR3 has 11 residues. From germline, CDR1 is SGHNT and CDR2 YENEEA. V was trimmed by 8 bases and J by 0 bases, leaving 5 bases between them.